This T cell receptor (beta chain) was sequenced for a study of T cell responses to AZD1222 COVID-19 vaccine. General observations from the study: White British donors predominated, females outnumbered males, and clonal diversity was possibly underestimated. Spike-specific TCR breadth and depth were elevated following two AZD1222 doses. Repertoires were obtained solely post-peak T cell response. Across the whole spike, CD4 TCRs peaked at regions 160-218 and 743-854.

Trimming took 12 bases from V and 5 from J; bases not matched to a gene: 9. Germline V gene data show CDR1 as KGHDR and CDR2 as SFDVKD. This CDR3 has 12 amino acids. The assay was immunoSEQ multiplex PCR, and TCRdb's table has in-frame clones only and misses some. The sample carries 150,000 to 200,000 clones, 85% to 95% recorded once. For this clone: Antigen unknown.

The chain couples TRBV24-1 to TRBJ2-7; TRBD2 matches 7 bases. Material: peripheral blood, obtained on day 0 of AZD1222 vaccination. This receptor was obtained from an adult in good health. CDR3 DNA sequence: TGTGCCTCAGCAGGGAGGGACCACGAGCAGTACTTC. This sequence encodes CASAGRDHEQYF.